This is a list of T cell receptor beta chains from one sample in a study of radiation and T cells in renal cell carcinoma. Using immunoSEQ multiplex PCR, the repertoire was profiled, and TCRdb retains in-frame clones only, with some absent. This table holds about 78,000 clones, nearly 90% found once. The sample consisted of blood, taken from a patient whose treatment included radiotherapy and nephrectomy. The receptors originated from an older woman with renal cell carcinoma. CDR3s include the opening cysteine and the closing phenylalanine or tryptophan. D genes are given only for firm matches. Clone size appears in some rows only: once, few, many, or a class for an expanded clone.

>TRBV9|TRBJ2-1|-|TRBD1
TGTGCCAGCACTATCTCGGGCAGGGGGCGCGATGAGCAGTTCTTC
CASTISGRGRDEQFF
>TRBV5-4|TRBJ2-3|-|TRBD2
TGTGCCAGCAGCTTGGTTGGGAGGCTAGCGGGGGGGCCTGGCACAGATACGCAGTATTTT
CASSLVGRLAGGPGTDTQYF
>TRBV7-9|TRBJ2-7|-|-
TGTGCCAGCAGCTTTGGGCCCTCAGGGAGCTCCTACGAGCAGTACTTC
CASSFGPSGSSYEQYF
>TRBV27|TRBJ2-1|-|-
TGTGCCAGCAGTTTATTGGGAGGGACAGCAAACAATGAGCAGTTCTTC
CASSLLGGTANNEQFF
>TRBV30|TRBJ1-1|few|-
TGTGCCTGGCGACAGGCCATGAACACTGAAGCTTTCTTT
CAWRQAMNTEAFF
>TRBV7-9|TRBJ2-5|once|TRBD1
TGTGCCAGCAGCTCGGACAGGGGGGAGACCCAGTACTTC
CASSSDRGETQYF
>TRBV18|TRBJ1-2|-|TRBD1
TGTGCCAGCTCACCACAGGGGGCGGACTATGGCTACACCTTC
CASSPQGADYGYTF
>TRBV28|TRBJ2-6|-|TRBD1
TGTGCCAGCAGTCTGGACAGGGGTCCTGGGGCCAACGTCCTGACTTTC
CASSLDRGPGANVLTF
>TRBV9|TRBJ2-1|-|-
TGTGCCAGCAGCGTAGTAGCAAGCGGCAATGAGCAGTTCTTC
CASSVVASGNEQFF
>TRBV5-1|TRBJ2-3|-|-
TGCGCCAGCAGCCCATTCCCCGCAGATACGCAGTATTTT
CASSPFPADTQYF
>TRBV28|TRBJ1-5|-|-
TGTGCCAGCGGACAGCCCCAGCATTTT
CASGQPQHF
>TRBV15|TRBJ2-5|-|-
TGTGCCACCAGCAGAGCGAACCAAGAGACCCAGTACTTC
CATSRANQETQYF
>TRBV10-3|TRBJ2-7|-|TRBD1
TGTGCCATCAAGCCGGGACAGGGTTACGAGCAGTACTTC
CAIKPGQGYEQYF
>TRBV7-2|TRBJ1-1|few|-
TGTGCCAGCAGCCCCCCCGAGGGGCGGGTCACTGAAGCTTTCTTT
CASSPPEGRVTEAFF
>TRBV9|TRBJ2-5|-|TRBD2
TGTGCCAGCAGCGCCGGACTAGCGGGGGGGCTGGAGACCCAGTACTTC
CASSAGLAGGLETQYF
>TRBV19|TRBJ1-2|-|-
TGTGCCAGTACGACAGTTAACTATGGCTACACCTTC
CASTTVNYGYTF
>TRBV5-4|TRBJ1-5|-|-
TGTGCCAGCAGCTTGGGAGGGCGGAATCAGCCCCAGCATTTT
CASSLGGRNQPQHF
>TRBV5-8|TRBJ1-1|few|-
TGTGCCAGCAGCTTGGGGTATTCGAACACTGAAGCTTTCTTT
CASSLGYSNTEAFF
>TRBV5-4|TRBJ2-1|-|TRBD2
TGTGCCAGCACCTCGCCGGGGGGGGCAGTGAATGAGCAGTTCTTC
CASTSPGGAVNEQFF
>TRBV11-1|TRBJ2-7|-|-
TGTGCCAGCAGCAGCACGGACGGCCCTCTCTACGAGCAGTACTTC
CASSSTDGPLYEQYF
>TRBV28|TRBJ1-2|-|TRBD1
TGTGCCAGCAGACCCCCGGACAGGGAAGGTGGCTACACCTTC
CASRPPDREGGYTF
>TRBV15|TRBJ1-1|-|TRBD1
TGTGCCACCAGCAGAGCAGGGGGTGGGACTGAAGCTTTCTTT
CATSRAGGGTEAFF
>TRBV5-5|TRBJ1-5|-|-
TGTGCCAGCAGCCAGGTAGGGGGTAACCAGCCCCAGCATTTT
CASSQVGGNQPQHF
>TRBV7-2|TRBJ1-2|-|TRBD1
TGTGCCAGCAGCTTCGGGGACAGGGCCTATGGCTACACCTTC
CASSFGDRAYGYTF
>TRBV19|TRBJ2-1|once|-
TGTGCCAGTAGTCGAAGCACCGGGGCCCGAATAACCTACAATGAGCAGTTCTTC
CASSRSTGARITYNEQFF
>TRBV9|TRBJ1-1|-|-
TGTGCCAGCAGCGTTAGCCCCCGAGGCACTGAAGCTTTCTTT
CASSVSPRGTEAFF
>TRBV9|TRBJ1-1|-|-
TGTGCCAGCAGCGCCCAACAGGAATCGGAAGCTTTCTTT
CASSAQQESEAFF
>TRBV11-3|TRBJ2-2|-|-
TGTGCCAGCAGCTTAGGGGGGAAACGAACCGGGGAGCTGTTTTTT
CASSLGGKRTGELFF
>TRBV6-1|TRBJ1-2|-|TRBD1
TGTGCCAGCAGACAGGGGGCAACTAACTATGGCTACACCTTC
CASRQGATNYGYTF
>TRBV4-3|TRBJ1-2|-|-
TGCGCCAGCAGCCAATCCTCGGTACGAGGGGGAGGCTATGGCTACACCTTC
CASSQSSVRGGGYGYTF
>TRBV5-5|TRBJ1-1|-|-
TGTGCCAGCAGCCCCACTTCAGACAACACTGAAGCTTTCTTT
CASSPTSDNTEAFF
>TRBV19|TRBJ1-3|-|-
TGTGCCAGTATGGGCCAGAGCGGCAACACCATATATTTT
CASMGQSGNTIYF
>TRBV5-6|TRBJ2-2|-|-
TGTGCCAGCAGCTTGGTCGTAGGAGGCGGGGAGCTGTTTTTT
CASSLVVGGGELFF
>TRBV21-1|TRBJ1-2|-|-
TGTGCCAGCAGCAAAATTCCGGGGTATTATGGCTACACCTTC
CASSKIPGYYGYTF